These 24 T cell receptor beta chains were all obtained from the same sample, sequenced in a study of radiotherapy plus CTLA-4 blockade in lung cancer. Clones were read by immunoSEQ multiplex PCR, and TCRdb kept only the in-frame ones, dropping some. The table includes 80,000 to 100,000 clones, 75% to 90% detected once. The sequences come from peripheral blood, collected from a patient treated with radiotherapy plus ipilimumab. These receptor sequences come from a human donor with non-small cell lung cancer who had a partial response to radiotherapy plus ipilimumab.

The sample holds one count of this clone. J is TRBJ2-7 and V is TRBV7-2; a weak D match, TRBD2 (5 bases). Trimming removed 3 bases from V and 7 bases from J, with 13 bases in between. This CDR3 spans 13 amino acids. The germline CDR1 and CDR2 sequences are SGHTA and FQGNSA. CDR3 DNA sequence: TGTGCCAGCAGCTTGAGGGCTGCCTGGGAGCAGTACTTC. This gives the protein CASSLRAAWEQYF.

The CDR3 region has the DNA TGTGCCAGCAGTGAAGTTAGGACAGGGGGCTCTGGAAACACCATATATTTT. Amino acids: CASSEVRTGGSGNTIYF. The rearrangement links TRBV25-1 to TRBJ1-3; TRBD1 matches at 10 bases. This CDR3 spans 17 amino acids. V lost 2 bases, J lost 0 bases, and 4 bases stayed unmatched. Looked up from germline, CDR1 is MGHDK and CDR2 is SYGVNS.

The CDR3 loop reads CASSDPLAGPYEQYF. The CDR3, as DNA: TGCGCCAGCAGTGACCCCCTCGCGGGACCGTACGAGCAGTACTTC. The chain is built from TRBV10-2 and TRBJ2-7; the D gene is possibly TRBD2 (6 bases). Germline lookup yields CDR1 WSHSY and CDR2 SAAADI. Trimming cost V 3 bases and J 4 bases, with 16 bases left between them. This CDR3 contains 15 residues.

J is TRBJ2-1 and V is TRBV11-2, with D unclear. This CDR3 has 13 residues. The germline CDR1 and CDR2 sequences are SGHAT and FQNNGV. Trimming cost V 3 bases and J 13 bases, with 16 bases left between them. CDR3 sequence reads: CASSFEPKARQFF. The CDR3 DNA reads as TGTGCCAGCAGCTTCGAACCCAAAGCTAGACAGTTCTTC.

The V gene is TRBV11-2, the J gene TRBJ2-7; the match to TRBD2 covers 7 bases. This CDR3 spans 15 amino acids. CDR1 SGHAT and CDR2 FQNNGV come from the germline V gene. The trim removed 5 bases at V and 2 bases at J, leaving 9 bases unmatched. CDR3 nucleotides: TGTGCCAGCAGCCAACAACTAGCGAATCCCTACGAGCAGTACTTC. Protein product: CASSQQLANPYEQYF.

This clone was found once. The J gene is TRBJ2-7, the V gene TRBV6-1; 7 bases are a match to TRBD2. The CDR3 contains 17 residues. In germline, CDR1 is MNHNS, CDR2 SASEGT. Trimming took 1 base from V and 7 from J; bases not matched to a gene: 16. For the CDR3, the DNA is TGTGCCAGCAGTGAAGGGGGTTGGGGGGGGAGGAAGCAAGAGCAGTACTTC. Its protein product is CASSEGGWGGRKQEQYF.

This clone is a singleton in its sample. The V gene is TRBV21-1, the J gene TRBJ2-1; the table assigns TRBD2, which was not confirmed against the DNA. TRBV21-1 corresponds to a pseudogene. The CDR3 loop spans 16 amino acids. CDR3 coding DNA: TGTGCCAGCAGCAAAGGTCGGCGGCTCAACTACAATGAGCAGTTCTTC. Translating it yields CASSKGRRLNYNEQFF.

DNA of the CDR3: TGTGCCAGCAGTGGCTTGACTAGCGGGAGGGCCGGCACCGGGGAGCTGTTTTTT. Its translation is CASSGLTSGRAGTGELFF. This rearrangement joins TRBV2 to TRBJ2-2, with TRBD2 matching over 14 bases. Germline V gene sequence: CDR1 SNHLY, CDR2 FYNNEI. The CDR3 loop spans 18 amino acids. The V gene end was trimmed by 4 bases and the J gene end by 4 bases; junction bases not matched to a gene: 8.

This clone was recorded once. The chain combines TRBV28 with TRBJ1-2; D possibly corresponds to TRBD1 (6 bases). Germline V lookup: CDR1 MDHEN, CDR2 SYDVKM. The CDR3 has 12 residues. V shed 6 bases and J shed 8 bases, with 13 bases lying between them. CDR3 DNA: TGTGCCAGCAGGCTCAGGGGCGGCGGCTACACCTTC. Amino acid sequence: CASRLRGGGYTF.

The chain is built from TRBV30 and TRBJ2-5; 8 positions agree with TRBD2. The J call may be wrong; the DNA end is better matched by TRBJ2-7. The CDR3 is 14 amino acids. Germline-derived CDR1 and CDR2 are GTSNPN and SVGIG (reference sequence). CDR3 loop: CAWSVQAGAGEQYF. The CDR3 DNA is TGTGCCTGGAGTGTACAAGCGGGAGCGGGCGAGCAGTACTTC.

This rearrangement joins TRBV19 to TRBJ2-3, with TRBD2 matching 11 bases. This CDR3 is 17 amino acids long. The germline gives CDR1 LNHDA, CDR2 SQIVND (reference sequence). V shed 3 bases, J shed 1 base, and the junction held 6 bases outside the gene matches. CDR3 sequence: CASSIFSGLAGTDTQYF. CDR3 coding DNA: TGTGCCAGTAGTATTTTTTCGGGACTAGCGGGCACAGATACGCAGTATTTT.

The V call is TRBV6-4, the J call TRBJ2-3, with TRBD2 matching over 7 bases. The germline gives CDR1 MRHNA, CDR2 SNTAGT. V gave up 5 bases and J gave up 4 bases; unmatched junction bases: 9. CDR3 length: 15 residues. The CDR3 reads CASSSPRGRADTQYF. The CDR3 nucleotides read TGTGCCAGCAGTTCCCCTCGGGGGAGGGCAGATACGCAGTATTTT.

The V call is TRBV30, the J call TRBJ1-3; weak D call: TRBD1 (5 bases). Germline CDR1 reads GTSNPN; CDR2 reads SVGIG (reference sequence). This CDR3 region has 15 residues. The V end was cut by 5 bases, the J end by 0 bases, with 14 bases between. The CDR3 DNA sequence: TGTGCCTGGTCCAGTGGGGGGAGCTCTGGAAACACCATATATTTT. The encoded protein is CAWSSGGSSGNTIYF.

The chain uses TRBV27 and TRBJ2-3; 7 bases fit TRBD2. Germline CDR1 MNHEY, CDR2 SMNVEV (reference sequence). V was pared by 3 bases and J by 3 bases, with 9 bases of the junction left unmatched. The CDR3 length is 16 residues. The CDR3, as DNA: TGTGCCAGCAGTTTCTTGGGCGGGACTAAAACAGATACGCAGTATTTT. Its protein is CASSFLGGTKTDTQYF.

The chain has TRBV28 and TRBJ2-7, with TRBD1 matching 7 bases. This CDR3 has 16 amino acids. The V gene's germline CDR1 is MDHEN and CDR2 SYDVKM. V gave up 5 bases and J gave up 4 bases; unmatched junction bases: 14. CDR3 residues: CASSPARPTGIYEQYF. CDR3 bases: TGTGCCAGCAGTCCAGCCAGACCGACAGGGATTTACGAGCAGTACTTC. The variable domain in full, with the rest retrieved from reference TRBV28 and TRBJ2-7, is DVKVTQSSRYLVKRTGEKVFLECVQDMDHENMFWYRQDPGLGLRLIYFSYDVKMKEKGDIPEGYSVSREKKERFSLILESASTNQTSMYLCASSPARPTGIYEQYFGPGTRLTVT.

The chain joins TRBV27 to TRBJ2-5; TRBD2 agrees at 7 bases. Unmatched junction bases numbered 10, after V lost 7 bases and J lost 2 bases. The CDR3 has 15 amino acids. Germline V gene sequence: CDR1 MNHEY, CDR2 SMNVEV (reference sequence). CDR3 coding DNA: TGTGCCAGCACCCAAACGGGAGGACTACAAGAGACCCAGTACTTC. The encoded protein is CASTQTGGLQETQYF.

The chain links TRBV7-9 to TRBJ2-5; perhaps TRBD2 as D (6 bases). The CDR3 runs 13 residues. Germline V gives CDR1 SEHNR, CDR2 FQNEAQ (reference sequence). The V end lost 5 bases, the J end lost 5 bases, and 12 bases lay between the germline ends. CDR3 amino acids: CASSVGTSETQYF. The CDR3 DNA is TGTGCCAGCAGCGTCGGGACTTCGGAGACCCAGTACTTC.

The chain recombines TRBV19 with TRBJ2-1, with 10 bases aligning to TRBD2. The CDR3 is made up of 19 amino acids. With 4 bases clipped from V and 3 bases from J, the junction kept 15 bases outside the gene matches. Germline loops: CDR1 LNHDA, CDR2 SQIVND (reference sequence). The DNA of the CDR3 is TGTGCCAGTAGTAGGGCTAGCGGGAGTAGGTTGGCTGGCTACAATGAGCAGTTCTTC. Encoded protein: CASSRASGSRLAGYNEQFF. Based on the CDR3 plus reference TRBV19 and TRBJ2-1, the full variable domain is DGGITQSPKYLFRKEGQNVTLSCEQNLNHDAMYWYRQDPGQGLRLIYYSQIVNDFQKGDIAEGYSVSREKKESFPLTVTSAQKNPTAFYLCASSRASGSRLAGYNEQFFGPGTRLTVL.

The chain links TRBV7-3 to TRBJ1-2, with TRBD1 as a possible D gene (5 bases). The CDR3 has 13 residues. Germline CDR1 is SGHTA and CDR2 is FQGTGA. V shed 5 bases and J shed 8 bases, with 15 bases lying between them. The CDR3 here is CASSVGQGGGYTF. CDR3 bases: TGTGCCAGCAGCGTGGGGCAGGGTGGAGGCTACACCTTC.

The chain carries TRBV6-6 and TRBJ2-5, with D perhaps matching TRBD2 (5 bases). The CDR3 totals 13 residues. The germline gives CDR1 MNHNY, CDR2 SVGAGI (reference sequence). With 2 bases removed from V and 3 bases from J, the gap between germline ends came to 7 bases. The CDR3 protein is CASSYGREETQYF. In nucleotides, the CDR3 is TGTGCCAGCAGTTACGGGCGGGAAGAGACCCAGTACTTC.

The chain carries TRBV6-1 and TRBJ2-7; 8 bases map to TRBD1. Unmatched junction bases numbered 2, after V lost 5 bases and J lost 2 bases. The CDR3 contains 13 residues. CDR1 is MNHNS and CDR2 is SASEGT in the germline V gene. The CDR3 DNA reads TGTGCCAGCAGTTGGGACAGGCCCTACGAGCAGTACTTC. Its translation: CASSWDRPYEQYF.

V gene TRBV6-1 combines with J gene TRBJ1-1; no clear D. CDR3 length equals 14 residues. The V end was cut by 4 bases, the J end by 0 bases, with 9 bases between. CDR1 is MNHNS and CDR2 is SASEGT in the germline V gene. CDR3 amino acids: CASSVSTVNTEAFF. In DNA, the CDR3 is TGTGCCAGCAGTGTATCAACAGTGAACACTGAAGCTTTCTTT.

The chain is built from TRBV6-1 and TRBJ1-1, with D maybe TRBD1 (5 bases). The germline V gene encodes CDR1 MNHNS and CDR2 SASEGT. V lost 7 bases, J lost 8 bases, and 14 bases lay in between. The CDR3 sequence is 12 residues long. DNA for the CDR3: TGTGCCAGCACCCCGACGGCAGGGGAAGCTTTCTTT. It codes for CASTPTAGEAFF.

This sequence joins TRBV29-1 and TRBJ1-4, with D uncertain. The CDR3 has 13 residues. V lost 5 bases, J lost 0 bases, and 7 bases lay in between. In germline, CDR1 is SQVTM, CDR2 ANQGSEA. As DNA, the CDR3 is TGCAGCGTTCACTTCTCAACTAATGAAAAACTGTTTTTT. Translation: CSVHFSTNEKLFF. The variable domain in full, with the rest retrieved from reference TRBV29-1 and TRBJ1-4, is SAVISQKPSRDICQRGTSLTIQCQVDSQVTMMFWYRQQPGQSLTLIATANQGSEATYESGFVIDKFPISRPNLTFSTLTVSNMSPEDSSIYLCSVHFSTNEKLFFGSGTQLSVL.